Described below is a single T cell receptor beta chain sequence and its context. No antigen is known for it. This specimen comes from a study of identical twins. Study-wide findings and caveats: Excess sharing between twins was weaker in beta out-of-frame sequences.

Healthy Caucasian donors formed the entire cohort. This CDR3 is 17 amino acids long. V dropped 4 bases and J dropped 5; count of bases not matched to a gene: 12. Germline CDR1 and CDR2: SGHTA and FQGNSA. TCRdb itself ran the 5' RACE reads through MiXCR, one entry per CDR3 protein. The sample comprises around 500,000 distinct CDR3 sequences, approximately 15% of which are singletons, and over 0.5% rests with the top ten. These data were likewise used in another study, on yellow fever vaccine responses in identical twins.

The receptor was isolated from a woman between 18 and 30 years old in good health. The rearrangement links TRBV7-2 to TRBJ2-3, with 10 positions matching TRBD2. The sequencing sample was made of CD4+ T cells sorted from blood. Here the CDR3 DNA reads TGTGCCAGCAGCTCCACCGGACTAGCGGTTATTGGAGATACGCAGTATTTT. As protein: CASSSTGLAVIGDTQYF.